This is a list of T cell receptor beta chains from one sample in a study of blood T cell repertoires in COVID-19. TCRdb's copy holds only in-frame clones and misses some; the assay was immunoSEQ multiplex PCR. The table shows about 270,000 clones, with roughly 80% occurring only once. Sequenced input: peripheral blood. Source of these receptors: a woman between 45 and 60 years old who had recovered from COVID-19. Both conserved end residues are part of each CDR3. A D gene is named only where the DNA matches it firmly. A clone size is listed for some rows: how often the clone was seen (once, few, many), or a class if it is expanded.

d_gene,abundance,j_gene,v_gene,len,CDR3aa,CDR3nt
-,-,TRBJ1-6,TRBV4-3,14,CASSQDRGGSPLHF,TGCGCCAGCAGCCAAGATCGGGGGGGTTCACCCCTCCACTTT
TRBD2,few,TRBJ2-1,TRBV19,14,CASSVLAGGGEQFF,TGTGCCAGTAGTGTGCTAGCGGGAGGAGGTGAGCAGTTCTTC
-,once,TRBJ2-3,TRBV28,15,CASSPRLAGTDTQYF,TGTGCCAGCAGCCCCAGGCTAGCCGGCACAGATACGCAGTATTTT
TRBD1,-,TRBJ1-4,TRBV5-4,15,CASTQGQATNEKLFF,TGTGCCAGCACCCAAGGACAGGCAACTAATGAAAAACTGTTTTTT
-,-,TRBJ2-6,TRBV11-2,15,CASSRQGSGANVLTF,TGTGCCAGCAGTCGGCAGGGGTCCGGGGCCAACGTCCTGACTTTC
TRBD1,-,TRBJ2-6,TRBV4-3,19,CASSQEGTGGFGGANVLTF,TGCGCCAGCAGCCAAGAAGGGACAGGGGGTTTTGGTGGGGCCAACGTCCTGACTTTC
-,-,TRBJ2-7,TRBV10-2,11,CASRVSLEQYF,TGCGCCAGCAGGGTCAGTCTGGAGCAGTACTTC
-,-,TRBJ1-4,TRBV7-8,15,CASSLVTAGGEKLFF,TGTGCCAGCAGCTTAGTGACAGCCGGTGGTGAAAAACTGTTTTTT
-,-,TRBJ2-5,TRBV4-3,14,CASSQGLLQETQYF,TGCGCCAGCAGCCAGGGACTGTTACAAGAGACCCAGTACTTC
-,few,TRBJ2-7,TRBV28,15,CASSGPRVGSYEQYF,TGTGCCAGCAGTGGTCCCAGGGTAGGCTCCTACGAGCAGTACTTC
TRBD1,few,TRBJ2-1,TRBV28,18,CASSFPSGRGLSYNEQFF,TGTGCCAGCAGTTTTCCCTCAGGCAGGGGGCTCTCCTACAATGAGCAGTTCTTC
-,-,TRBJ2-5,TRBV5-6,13,CASSPAGQETQYF,TGTGCCAGCAGCCCCGCAGGGCAAGAGACCCAGTACTTC
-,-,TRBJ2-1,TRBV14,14,CASSHRWSYNEQFF,TGTGCCAGCAGCCACCGGTGGTCCTACAATGAGCAGTTCTTC
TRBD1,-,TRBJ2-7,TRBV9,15,CASSAWAGGPNEQYF,TGTGCCAGCAGCGCGTGGGCAGGGGGCCCCAACGAGCAGTACTTC
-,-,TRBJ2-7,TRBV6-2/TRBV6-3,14,CASSYPAGLAEQYF,TGTGCCAGCAGTTACCCCGCCGGGTTGGCCGAGCAGTACTTC
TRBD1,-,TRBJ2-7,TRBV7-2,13,CASSADRAYEQYF,TGTGCCAGCAGCGCGGACAGGGCCTACGAGCAGTACTTC
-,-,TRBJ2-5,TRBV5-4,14,CASSLATGLGTQYF,TGTGCCAGCAGCTTGGCCACCGGGTTAGGGACCCAGTACTTC
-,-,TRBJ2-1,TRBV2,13,CASRTGFYNEQFF,TGTGCCAGCAGGACGGGGTTTTACAATGAGCAGTTCTTC
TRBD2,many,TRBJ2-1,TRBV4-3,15,CASSQLAGANNEQFF,TGCGCCAGCAGCCAATTAGCGGGAGCTAACAATGAGCAGTTCTTC
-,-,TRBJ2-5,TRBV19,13,CASSIDIQETQYF,TGTGCCAGTAGTATAGATATACAAGAGACCCAGTACTTC
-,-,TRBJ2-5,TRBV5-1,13,CASSETSWETQYF,TGCGCCAGCAGCGAGACTAGTTGGGAGACCCAGTACTTC
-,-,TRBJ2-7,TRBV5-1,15,CASSGLDPIFYEQYF,TGCGCCAGCAGCGGGCTTGACCCAATTTTCTACGAGCAGTACTTC